These 3 T cell receptor beta chains originate from one sample sequenced in a study of T cells in Graves' hyperthyroidism and ophthalmopathy. TCR beta CDR3 region amplification was performed from RNA transcripts. Primed by the HTBI set, a first-round RT-PCR was run on the TCR CDR3. TCRdb reprocessed the multiplex PCR reads via MiXCR and lists one record per CDR3 protein. The data contain around 500,000 distinct CDR3 sequences, around a fifth of them singletons. The sequenced sample was blood. These receptors were collected from a woman between 65 and 79 years old with Graves' ophthalmopathy.

The genes are TRBV6-2 or TRBV6-3 and TRBJ2-1, with TRBD2 matching over 10 bases. The V gene end was trimmed by 2 bases and the J gene end by 8 bases; junction bases not matched to a gene: 6. The CDR3 runs 15 residues. Germline CDR1 is MNHEY and CDR2 is SVGEGT. CDR3 amino acids: CASSYVTSGPDEQFF. DNA for the CDR3: TGTGCCAGCAGTTACGTGACTAGCGGGCCGGATGAGCAGTTCTTC.

This clonotype has just a few counts. The CDR3 loop is CASTLAQGSNSPLHF. In DNA, the CDR3 is TGTGCCAGCACCCTGGCCCAGGGGTCTAATTCACCCCTCCACTTT. The chain couples TRBV28 to TRBJ1-6, with TRBD1 as a possible D gene (6 bases). This CDR3 contains 15 residues. CDR1 is MDHEN and CDR2 is SYDVKM in the germline V gene. V gave up 7 bases and J gave up 6 bases, with 16 bases separating them.

The chain joins TRBV5-1 to TRBJ2-1; 8 nucleotides align to TRBD2. Germline V gene lookup returns CDR1 SGHRS and CDR2 YFSETQ. This CDR3 comprises 15 residues. J lost 1 base, V lost 7 bases, and 7 bases had no gene match. The CDR3, as DNA: TGCGCCAGCCAAAGCGGGAGTTGGTCCTACAATGAGCAGTTCTTC. Protein sequence: CASQSGSWSYNEQFF.